The 23 T cell receptor beta chains reported below all come from one sample, sequenced in a study of T cell clonality in common variable immunodeficiency. Data came from immunoSEQ multiplex PCR; TCRdb stores just in-frame clones and leaves some out. The sample presents tens of thousands of clones, none singletons. Sequencing used peripheral blood mononuclear cells. These receptor sequences come from a person between 18 and 69 years old in good health.

This clone was seen ten or more times. This same CDR3 is encoded by further DNA sequences in the sample. The covered CDR3 bases are TGTGCCAGCAGCTTAGCACTGGGGGGGGAATCAGATCAGCCC. Amino acid sequence: CASSLALGGESDQP. The full CDR3 protein reads CASSLALGGESDQPQHF. The chain employs TRBV7-2 and TRBJ1-5; D is perhaps TRBD1 (5 bases). Coverage ceases 3 residues before the CDR3 finishes, and the germline J gene fills in the end. This CDR3 comprises 17 residues. V shed 0 bases and J shed 5 bases, with 17 bases lying between them. Germline assignment: CDR1 SGHTA and CDR2 FQGNSA. Variable domain in full (rest from reference TRBV7-2 and TRBJ1-5): GAGVSQSPSNKVTEKGKDVELRCDPISGHTALYWYRQSLGQGLEFLIYFQGNSAPDKSGLPSDRFSAERTGGSVSTLTIQRTQQEDSAVYLCASSLALGGESDQPQHFGDGTRLSIL.

This clone was found many times. The read ends 3 residues before the CDR3 terminus; that terminus is restored from the germline J gene. The chain has TRBV5-1 and TRBJ2-2; 7 bases are shared with TRBD1. Germline CDR1 reads SGHRS; CDR2 reads YFSETQ. With 5 bases clipped from V and 1 base from J, the junction kept 5 bases outside the gene matches. The CDR3 sequence is 15 residues long. The part of the CDR3 DNA that was read is TGCGCCAGCAGACTAGACAGGGTGAACACCGGGGAG. Translation gives CASRLDRVNTGE. The entire CDR3 protein reads CASRLDRVNTGELFF. Based on the CDR3 plus reference TRBV5-1 and TRBJ2-2, the full variable domain is KAGVTQTPRYLIKTRGQQVTLSCSPISGHRSVSWYQQTPGQGLQFLFEYFSETQRNKGNFPGRFSGRQFSNSRSEMNVSTLELGDSALYLCASRLDRVNTGELFFGEGSRLTVL.

This clone was recorded at least ten times. The read finishes 3 residues shy of the CDR3 end, and the germline J gene is used to complete it. This chain joins TRBV6-2 or TRBV6-3 and TRBJ2-7, with D perhaps TRBD2 (6 bases). V was shortened by 2 bases and J by 6 bases, with 8 bases between the two germline ends. This CDR3 spans 12 amino acids. Looked up from germline, CDR1 is MNHEY and CDR2 is SVGEGT. This chain's CDR3 is CASSYVGGEQYF. The part of the CDR3 DNA that was read is TGTGCCAGCAGTTACGTGGGGGGCGAG.

This clone turned up a few times. The CDR3 end is not reached by the read, which stops 3 residues before it; the germline J gene fills it in. The chain has TRBV10-2 and TRBJ2-1, with D hard to call. The CDR3 sequence is 15 residues long. Germline V lookup: CDR1 WSHSY, CDR2 SAAADI. The V end was cut by 2 bases, the J end by 2 bases, with 10 bases between. The sequenced part of the CDR3 DNA is TGCGCCAGCAGTGAGATAGCTCGGGCCTACAATGAG. Amino acid sequence: CASSEIARAYNE. The entire CDR3 protein is CASSEIARAYNEQFF.

At least ten counts were recorded for this clone. The CDR3 protein is CASSLAPGSEQFF. Incomplete CDR3 DNA: TGTGCCAGCAGCTTAGCGCCGGGGAGTGAG. The chain uses TRBV7-8 and TRBJ2-1, with D possibly TRBD2 on 5 matching bases. Coverage ceases 3 residues before the CDR3 finishes, and the germline J gene fills in the end. Germline V gene sequence: CDR1 SGHVS, CDR2 FQNEAQ. Between the trimmed V and J ends, which lost 0 bases and 9 bases, there was a span of 9 bases. The CDR3 is made up of 13 amino acids.

This clone was seen a few times. The read stops 3 residues short of the end of the CDR3; the missing end is completed from the germline J gene. The V gene is TRBV11-2, the J gene TRBJ1-4; D gene unclear. The CDR3 has 13 amino acids. In germline, CDR1 is SGHAT, CDR2 FQNNGV. Trimming stripped 4 bases from V and 5 bases from J, with 8 bases between. CDR3 DNA, as far as it was read: TGTGCCAGCAGCTCGTCTCCGAATGAAAAA. It encodes CASSSSPNEK. The whole CDR3 sequence is CASSSSPNEKLFF.

As regards this clone: The sequenced fragment ends 3 residues before the CDR3 boundary, so the rest is inferred from the germline J gene. The J gene is TRBJ2-7, the V gene TRBV10-2, with a tentative D call TRBD1 (6 bases). Between the trimmed V and J ends, which lost 8 bases and 5 bases, there was a span of 16 bases. The CDR3 contains 13 residues. From germline, CDR1 is WSHSY and CDR2 SAAADI. The CDR3 bases that were read are TGCGCCAGCGCGGCAGGGGAGTATCACGAG. Protein sequence: CASAAGEYHE. The entire CDR3 sequence reads CASAAGEYHEQYF.

This clone was recorded many times. The read finishes 3 residues shy of the CDR3 end, and the germline J gene is used to complete it. The rearrangement links TRBV13 to TRBJ1-1, with TRBD1 matching 12 bases. Per germline, CDR1 PRHDT and CDR2 FYEKMQ (reference sequence). V lost 3 bases to trimming and J lost 4 bases; unmatched junction nucleotides: 6. The CDR3 length is 16 residues. The covered CDR3 bases are TGTGCCAGCAGCTTTCCCGGGACAGGGGGCGTCACTGAA. Encoded protein: CASSFPGTGGVTE. The whole CDR3 region reads CASSFPGTGGVTEAFF.

This clone turned up a few times. Coverage ceases 3 residues before the CDR3 finishes, and the germline J gene fills in the end. The chain has TRBV7-8 and TRBJ2-2, with D possibly matching TRBD1 (6 bases). The CDR3 runs to 14 residues. The germline gives CDR1 SGHVS, CDR2 FQNEAQ. CDR3 residues: CASSLGTDNSPLFF. Incomplete CDR3 DNA: TGTGCCAGCAGCTTAGGGACAGACAATTCACCG.

The sample holds many counts of this clone. The read ends 3 residues shy of where the CDR3 ends; the end is completed using the germline J gene. The rearrangement joins TRBV2 to TRBJ2-5; 7 nucleotides line up with TRBD2. The CDR3 is 15 amino acids. The germline V gene has CDR1 SNHLY and CDR2 FYNNEI. Unmatched junction bases numbered 13, after V lost 7 bases and J lost 5 bases. The CDR3 DNA, read in part, is TGTGCCAGCATCTCAGACCGGGGGGAGAAGGAGACC. Translated, it gives CASISDRGEKET. The whole CDR3 sequence is CASISDRGEKETQYF.

This clone has ten or more counts. The read finishes 3 residues shy of the CDR3 end, and the germline J gene is used to complete it. The chain has TRBV5-4 and TRBJ2-3, with a weak D call TRBD2 (5 bases). The CDR3 runs 13 residues. The germline gives CDR1 SGHNT, CDR2 YYREEE (reference sequence). With 5 bases removed from V and 5 bases from J, the gap between germline ends came to 12 bases. The CDR3 reads CASSGGPGDTQYF. The DNA read from the CDR3 is TGTGCCAGCAGTGGCGGGCCCGGAGATACG.

In its sample, this clone was seen many times. The read halts 3 residues ahead of the CDR3 end, with the missing end drawn from the germline J gene. V and J are TRBV5-1 and TRBJ2-1; 9 nucleotides align to TRBD1. Unmatched junction bases numbered 9, after V lost 1 base and J lost 7 bases. The CDR3 has 16 residues. Germline V gene lookup returns CDR1 SGHRS and CDR2 YFSETQ. CDR3 in amino acids: CASSLFARDRENEQFF. Partial CDR3 DNA: TGCGCCAGCAGCTTGTTTGCCCGGGACAGGGAAAATGAG.

This clone was recorded at least ten times. The CDR3 is cut off 3 residues early in the read; its end comes from the germline J gene. The chain is built from TRBV13 and TRBJ1-2; D is unclear. Germline V gene sequence: CDR1 PRHDT, CDR2 FYEKMQ (reference sequence). The CDR3 spans 13 residues. Partial CDR3 DNA: TGTGCCAGCAGCTTAGCGGCCGCGCGGGGC. The encoded protein is CASSLAAARG. The entire CDR3 protein is CASSLAAARGYTF.

This clone came up many times. Read sequence stops 3 residues before the CDR3 end, and the germline J gene provides the missing end. The chain uses TRBV7-9 and TRBJ2-7; 7 bases map to TRBD1. Germline V gene sequence: CDR1 SEHNR, CDR2 FQNEAQ (reference sequence). The length of the CDR3 is 14 residues. V was pared by 5 bases and J by 2 bases, with 6 bases of the junction left unmatched. This chain's CDR3 is CASSLNRGPYEQYF. The CDR3 bases that were read are TGTGCCAGCAGCCTCAACAGGGGACCCTACGAG.

In its sample, this clone was seen many times. The CDR3 goes on 3 residues after the read ends, and that part is filled in from the germline J gene. The V and J genes are TRBV29-1 and TRBJ2-7, with no clear D. With 2 bases removed from V and 2 bases from J, the gap between germline ends came to 10 bases. The CDR3 totals 13 residues. Per the germline V gene, CDR1 is SQVTM and CDR2 is ANQGSEA. This CDR3 is CSVETHRPYEQYF. Incomplete CDR3 DNA: TGCAGCGTTGAAACACATCGCCCCTACGAG.

This clone was seen at least ten times. The CDR3 end lies 3 residues beyond the end of the read and is filled in from the germline J gene. The chain joins TRBV7-8 to TRBJ1-6; 7 bases align to TRBD1. Per germline, CDR1 SGHVS and CDR2 FQNEAQ. V shed 5 bases and J 4 bases; nucleotides not matched to a gene: 5. The CDR3 covers 15 residues. CDR3 residues: CASSQGVGYNSPLHF. The sequenced CDR3 bases are TGTGCCAGCAGCCAGGGGGTAGGGTATAATTCACCC.

This clone was picked up many times. The CDR3 goes on 3 residues after the read ends, and that part is filled in from the germline J gene. The chain is built from TRBV19 and TRBJ1-1; D unclear. V gave up 1 base and J gave up 6 bases, with 9 bases separating them. The CDR3 contains 13 residues. In germline, CDR1 is LNHDA, CDR2 SQIVND (reference sequence). The CDR3 bases that were read are TGTGCCAGTAGTATAGTAGGGTTACCTGAA. The encoded protein is CASSIVGLPE. The CDR3, in full, reads CASSIVGLPEAFF.

Worth noting for this clone: One junction end does not reproduce the germline sequence, and a read error may be involved. The read is 3 residues too short to cover the CDR3 end, so that end is filled in from the germline J gene. The chain links TRBV20-1 to TRBJ1-3; the D is unclear. Germline V CDR1 and CDR2: DFQATT, SNEGSKA (reference sequence). This CDR3 region has 11 residues. The part of the CDR3 DNA that was read is TGCAGTGCTTTAGGCGGAAACACG. This sequence encodes CSALGGNT. The CDR3 reads in full as CSALGGNTIYF.

This clone was counted many times. The read finishes 3 residues shy of the CDR3 end, and the germline J gene is used to complete it. The V gene is TRBV5-1, the J gene TRBJ2-5; 7 bases map to TRBD2. The germline gives CDR1 SGHRS, CDR2 YFSETQ. The CDR3 length is 15 residues. After removal of 2 bases from V and 2 bases from J, the junction contained 6 bases not matched to a gene. The DNA read from the CDR3 is TGCGCCAGCAGCTTCGGCGGGGGACCGCAAGAGACC. It is translated as CASSFGGGPQET. The full CDR3 protein reads CASSFGGGPQETQYF.

This clone came up many times. The read falls 3 residues short of the CDR3 end, and the missing part is taken from the germline J gene. The chain recombines TRBV19 with TRBJ2-7; D not resolved. The CDR3 covers 13 residues. Germline CDR1 and CDR2: LNHDA and SQIVND (reference sequence). Trimming removed 6 bases at V and 0 bases at J, with 9 bases between. The CDR3 bases that were read are TGTGCCAGTAGCCAGGCTCGCTCCTACGAG. Protein: CASSQARSYE. The CDR3 reads in full as CASSQARSYEQYF.

Of note for this clone: The read comes to an end 3 residues before the CDR3 does, leaving the germline J gene to fill in the end. The chain recombines TRBV30 with TRBJ2-2, with 7 bases lining up with TRBD1. Germline V gives CDR1 GTSNPN, CDR2 SVGIG (reference sequence). This CDR3 has 12 residues. CDR3 sequence reads: CAWRTGNEKLFF. The CDR3 DNA, read in part, is TGTGCCTGGAGGACAGGGAATGAAAAG.

Ten or more counts support this clone. The CDR3 end falls 3 residues outside the read, so it is completed with the germline J gene. The chain carries TRBV4-2 and TRBJ2-2, with TRBD2 matching over 11 bases. Germline V CDR1 and CDR2: LGHNA, YNFKEQ. CDR3 size: 15 residues. The V and J ends lost 0 bases and 6 bases, in that order; junction bases with no gene match: 0. CDR3 sequence reads: CASSQDSGGAGELFF. CDR3 DNA, as far as it was read: TGTGCCAGCAGCCAAGATAGCGGGGGGGCCGGGGAG.

There are many counts of this clone. The CDR3 extends 3 residues past the end of the read, so its final part is completed from the germline J gene. The V and J genes are TRBV30 and TRBJ2-2; possible D gene TRBD1, 6 bases. This CDR3 region has 13 residues. The germline CDR1 and CDR2 sequences are GTSNPN and SVGIG (reference sequence). The CDR3 protein is CAWSQGNYEKLFF. Partial CDR3 DNA: TGTGCCTGGAGCCAGGGGAATTATGAAAAG.